This T cell receptor (beta chain) emerged from a study of monozygotic twins with inflammatory bowel disease (dated by TCRdb to between 2018 and 2020). Concerning the study at large: The complete study included approximately 28 monozygotic twin pairs: 19 IBD-discordant Danish pairs and nine German pairs, of which four were IBD-concordant and five were IBD-discordant. Each individual had, on average, about 151 000 unique TCRalpha sequences and 181 000 unique TCRbeta sequences available for analysis. The search for disease-associated traits relied mainly on comparing IBD patients with their genetically identical healthy co-twins within discordant pairs.

As concerns this clonotype: Its antigen remains unidentified.

The germline V gene (reference sequence) gives CDR1 as SGHKS and CDR2 as YYEKEE. From its cysteine to its phenylalanine, the CDR3 spans 16 amino acids. The DNA is unrecorded. What the study reported, not specific to this receptor: Concordant and discordant twins showed no difference in repertoire similarity, possibly because of limited statistical power. Measured by the inverse Simpson index, TCRbeta repertoire diversity was lower in IBD patients than in their healthy co-twins. No single strong signal or clonotype linked to IBD turned up in the results, so the idea that one exists was not supported. Because patients received different immunosuppressive treatments, the repertoires may have picked up extra background noise and variability between individuals. Compared with healthy twins, IBD patients had fewer clonotypes in common with other individuals, a difference most pronounced in patients showing signs of disease activity. Distinction between different T cell subtypes could not be achieved in the analysis.

Library preparation used 5' RACE. Preparation of each TCR library used roughly 3,300 ng of total RNA. For each sample, cDNA was synthesized in eight separate reactions using SMARTScribe reverse transcriptase. During cDNA synthesis, template switching introduced unique molecular identifiers that contained a 6-nucleotide sample barcode. TCRalpha and TCRbeta cDNA was amplified by two nested PCRs of 16 and 9 cycles, with bead purification after each PCR. Before amplification, cDNA was treated with uracil DNA-glycosylase and purified using the QIAquick PCR purification kit. The second PCR was the step at which Illumina TruSeq-compatible adapters and sample-specific barcodes were added. TapeStation and Qubit were used to check library quality and concentration, and 5 to 6.5 ng of each library went into the pool. Pooled libraries were sequenced on an Illumina HiSeq2500 single-index Rapid Run with 2 x 100 bp reads and custom sequencing primers. Concerning the study's data processing: MiGEC version 1.2.6 was used for UMI-based consensus assembly, which corrected PCR and sequencing errors. MiXCR version 2.1.1 was used to carry out V(D)J alignment, clonotype assembly and CDR3 extraction. Normalisation of gene usage, clonotype sharing and MAIT/NKT TCR abundance was achieved by analysing the top 1000, 10 000 and 20 000 clonotypes per sample. After downsampling to 27 000 UMIs, diversity was calculated as the inverse Simpson index using the vegan R package. Paired Mann-Whitney U tests on discordant twin pairs were used, with Benjamini-Hochberg multiple-testing correction. Once TCRdb had reprocessed the reads, it stored one entry per CDR3 protein sequence and supplied no DNA. TCRdb's processing, not the authors' own work, is the source of the V and J calls. The sample table records about 160,000 distinct CDR3 sequences. Approximately 2.4% of the sample goes to the ten largest clones.

A roughly 2.6 ml peripheral blood sample was drawn into PAXgene tubes per donor and stored at -80°C. Total RNA was isolated from whole blood with the PAXgene blood miRNA kit on an automated QIAcube, without T cell sorting. Peripheral blood from monozygotic twin pairs, either concordant or discordant for inflammatory bowel disease, underwent deep TCRalpha and TCRbeta repertoire profiling that used unique molecular barcoding. For every twin pair, smoking habits were documented, and each individual was categorised as a current, former or never smoker. This receptor was taken from a human donor with ulcerative colitis or Crohn's disease, or a healthy co-twin of an affected twin (not recorded which). The sequence is built from TRBV5-5 and TRBJ1-3; TCRdb calls TRBD1, which cannot be checked without DNA. Sequenced input: blood. The CDR3 protein is CASSSRQPHSGNTIYF.